Sequencing of this TCR beta chain was carried out in a study of blood T cells in healthy people across ages. The CDR3 length is 15 residues. CDR1 is SEHNR and CDR2 is FQNEAQ in the germline V gene (reference sequence). Trimming shortened V by 1 base and J by 4 bases, and 10 bases separated the two germline ends. With a J-beta primer mix and a sample-barcoded 5' primer, a second PCR ran roughly 6 to 12 cycles. TCRdb re-analysed the 5' RACE reads in MiXCR, keeping a single row per CDR3 protein. Among roughly 1,000,000 distinct CDR3 sequences listed, about 23% were seen once. This sample also appeared in a second study, on T cells of mothers and their children. That study adds: From each mother came over 8 million TCR beta CDR3 reads, and from each child came a few million.

The gene calls are TRBV7-9 and TRBJ2-2; no reliable D call. Sequenced input: blood. This receptor was obtained from a girl aged 2 to 9 in good health. The CDR3 coding sequence is TGTGCCAGCAGCTTAGGTCAACAGATCACCGGGGAGCTGTTTTTT. Amino acids: CASSLGQQITGELFF.